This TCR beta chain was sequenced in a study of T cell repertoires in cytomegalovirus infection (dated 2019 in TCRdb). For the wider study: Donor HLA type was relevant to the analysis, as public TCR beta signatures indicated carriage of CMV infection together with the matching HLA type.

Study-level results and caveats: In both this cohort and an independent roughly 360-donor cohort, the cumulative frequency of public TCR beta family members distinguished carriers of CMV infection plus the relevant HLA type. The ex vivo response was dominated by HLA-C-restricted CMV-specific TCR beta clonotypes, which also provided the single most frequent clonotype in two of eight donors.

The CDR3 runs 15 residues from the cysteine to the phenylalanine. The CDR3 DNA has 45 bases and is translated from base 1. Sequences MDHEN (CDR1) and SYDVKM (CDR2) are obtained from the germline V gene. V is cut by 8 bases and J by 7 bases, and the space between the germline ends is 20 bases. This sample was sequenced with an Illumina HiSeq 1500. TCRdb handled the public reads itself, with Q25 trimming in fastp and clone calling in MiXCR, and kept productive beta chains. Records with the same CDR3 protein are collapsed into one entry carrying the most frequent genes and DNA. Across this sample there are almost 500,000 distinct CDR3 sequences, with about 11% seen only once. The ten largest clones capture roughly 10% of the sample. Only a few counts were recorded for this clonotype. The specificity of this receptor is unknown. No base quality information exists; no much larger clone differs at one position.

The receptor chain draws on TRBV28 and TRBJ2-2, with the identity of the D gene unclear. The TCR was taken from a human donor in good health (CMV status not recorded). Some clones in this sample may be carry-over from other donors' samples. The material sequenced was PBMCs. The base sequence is TGTGCCAGCGGCTCTCCTCAAGGCCTGGGCGGGGAGCTGTTTTTT. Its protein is CASGSPQGLGGELFF. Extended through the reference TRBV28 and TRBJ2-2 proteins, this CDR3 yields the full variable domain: DVKVTQSSRYLVKRTGEKVFLECVQDMDHENMFWYRQDPGLGLRLIYFSYDVKMKEKGDIPEGYSVSREKKERFSLILESASTNQTSMYLCASGSPQGLGGELFFGEGSRLTVL.